Listed below are T cell receptor beta chains from one sample, sequenced in a study of siplizumab effects on memory and regulatory T cells. Profiling relied on immunoSEQ multiplex PCR, and the TCRdb table lists in-frame clones only, not all of them. The table records 4,900 or so clones, roughly half of them present only once. Their antigens are not known. The sample taken for sequencing was CFSE-low (dividing) CD8+ T cells sorted from an allogeneic mixed lymphocyte reaction. The receptor source for this set is a human donor in good health; the cells came from an allogeneic mixed lymphocyte reaction. Some clones in this sample may be carry-over from other donors' samples. Both conserved end residues are part of each CDR3. The D gene is left open where the match is weak. Clone size is not always given. Where it is, it says once, few, many or a class for expanded clones.

CDR3	DNA	size	J	D	V
CASSLSGTGYTDTQYF	TGTGCCAGCAGTTTATCCGGGACAGGGTACACAGATACGCAGTATTTT	NA	TRBJ2-3	TRBD1	TRBV27
CASTPPIGQAYEQYF	TGTGCCAGCACTCCCCCTATCGGGCAGGCTTACGAGCAGTACTTC	NA	TRBJ2-7	NA	TRBV11-2
CASRLSADPSYEQYF	TGTGCCAGCCGCTTGTCTGCGGACCCCTCCTACGAGCAGTACTTC	once	TRBJ2-7	NA	TRBV5-5
CASSASPTGRYTF	TGCGCCAGCAGTGCTTCTCCGACAGGGAGGTACACCTTC	NA	TRBJ1-2	TRBD1	TRBV10-2
CASRISRTSGNEQFF	TGTGCCAGCAGAATTTCCAGGACTAGCGGAAATGAGCAGTTCTTC	NA	TRBJ2-1	TRBD2	TRBV6-5
CASSPSRQGMYEQYF	TGCGCCAGCAGTCCTAGCAGGCAGGGGATGTACGAGCAGTACTTC	NA	TRBJ2-7	NA	TRBV4-1
CASSLEVAGPKGEQYF	TGTGCCAGCAGCTTAGAGGTAGCGGGGCCCAAGGGGGAGCAGTACTTC	NA	TRBJ2-7	TRBD2	TRBV7-9
CASSIDGGGSYEQYF	TGTGCCAGTAGTATAGATGGTGGAGGCTCCTACGAGCAGTACTTC	few	TRBJ2-7	NA	TRBV19
CASSIQGAYEQYF	TGTGCCAGTAGTATACAGGGGGCCTACGAGCAGTACTTC	once	TRBJ2-7	TRBD1	TRBV19
CASSEDLGQQETQYF	TGTGCCAGCAGTGAAGATTTGGGACAGCAAGAGACCCAGTACTTC	NA	TRBJ2-5	TRBD1	TRBV2
CASSYIGTGLGYTF	TGTGCCAGCAGTTACATCGGGACAGGGCTTGGCTACACCTTC	NA	TRBJ1-2	TRBD1	TRBV6-5